This T cell receptor (beta chain) was recorded in a study of blood T cell repertoires in COVID-19. Study-wide background: T cells, B-cell-depleted T cells, or PBMCs supplied cDNA or gDNA.

Per the authors' pipeline: Counts of nucleated cells, estimated from reference gene primer amplification, were obtained. Some clones are missing from TCRdb's copy, which holds only in-frame ones; the method was immunoSEQ multiplex PCR. The V and J calls and clone size were taken over from that table, and D and trimming were inferred from the DNA. This sample has roughly 200,000 clones, with over 70% found just once. The ends were cut back, 5 bases at V and 4 bases at J, with 9 bases in the middle. CDR3 length: 13 residues. The chain carries TRBV12-3 or TRBV12-4 and TRBJ1-5; D remains unclear. The TCR sequence derives from a woman in her 70s with acute or convalescent COVID-19. The sample was peripheral blood. CDR3: CASSPRENQPQHF. CDR3 DNA: TGTGCCAGCAGTCCCCGGGAAAATCAGCCCCAGCATTTT.